A selection of T cell receptor beta chains follows, all from one sample in a study of cytomegalovirus exposure and HLA in healthy donors. Profiling relied on immunoSEQ multiplex PCR, and the TCRdb table lists in-frame clones only, not all of them. The data show 150,000 to 200,000 clones, with roughly four fifths seen just once and under 2% held by the top ten. The sequenced sample consisted of PBMCs. These receptors were collected from a man in his thirties or forties in good health and CMV-seronegative. CDR3s include the opening cysteine and the closing phenylalanine or tryptophan. Part of the rows lack a size; the others show once, few, many or a class for expanded clones.

v_call	j_call	clone_size	cdr3_length	cdr3_aa
TRBV7-9	TRBJ2-7	-	18	CASSLALTSGSSSYEQYF
TRBV19	TRBJ2-1	-	14	CASRPDRGQNEQFF
TRBV5-5	TRBJ1-1	few	12	CASSLARSEAFF
TRBV29-1	TRBJ2-7	-	14	CSVGLAGVKGEQYF
TRBV7-9	TRBJ1-1	-	13	CASSLTGNTEAFF
TRBV10-1	TRBJ1-1	-	15	CASSESGAPNTEAFF
TRBV27	TRBJ2-7	-	15	CASSSWLAATYEQYF
TRBV9	TRBJ2-7	-	15	CASSVEGTGAYEQYF
TRBV19	TRBJ2-5	-	17	CASSSGLAGGPGETQYF
TRBV7-6	TRBJ1-2	-	15	CASSLVTGGKDGYTF
TRBV18	TRBJ1-1	-	14	CASSPDRGVTEAFF
TRBV1	TRBJ2-1	-	15	CTSFPSGRACNEQFF
TRBV6-5	TRBJ2-7	-	15	CASSALPQRAYEQYF
TRBV2	TRBJ2-5	-	12	CASDRGRETQYF
TRBV28	TRBJ1-1	-	16	CASSRAGTGGNTEAFF
TRBV27	TRBJ2-1	-	14	CASSYPHLRGEQFF
TRBV6-5	TRBJ2-2	-	16	CASSYSPTGVAGELFF
TRBV20-1	TRBJ2-1	-	11	CSASSEGEQFF
TRBV5-1	TRBJ2-7	-	16	CASSWRTGGGSGEQYF
TRBV9	TRBJ2-1	once	17	CASSGQLAGVTYNEQFF
TRBV19	TRBJ2-4	-	16	CASSIVPAGGPNIQYF
TRBV19	TRBJ1-4	once	14	CASIPTGWGEKLFF
TRBV7-2	TRBJ2-2	few	13	CASSLTRAGELFF
TRBV5-4	TRBJ1-5	-	13	CASSQGGDQPQHF
TRBV10-1	TRBJ2-3	-	15	CASSAGGAGTDTQYF
TRBV27	TRBJ2-1	-	15	CASSGGLKGLAGKFF
TRBV9	TRBJ2-3	-	16	CASSVQSAQTTDTQYF
TRBV29-1	TRBJ2-3	-	15	CSVVTSGRATDTQYF
TRBV6-5	TRBJ1-5	-	15	CASSRGGTGNQPQHF
TRBV4-1	TRBJ2-2	-	18	CASSQDWSGLQNTGELFF
TRBV5-4	TRBJ2-7	-	15	CASSLEGRGSYEQYF
TRBV5-6	-	once	16	CASPYNGTDSSYEQYF
TRBV15	TRBJ1-1	few	17	CATSTQAYRGRDTEAFF
TRBV5-1	TRBJ2-1	-	13	CASQLAGSRSQFF
TRBV27	TRBJ1-5	-	15	CASSLRQGVNQPQHF
TRBV5-1	TRBJ2-3	-	16	CASSWTGSRGTDTQYF
TRBV10-3	TRBJ2-7	-	12	CASHTGAYEQYF
TRBV6-6	TRBJ2-6	-	16	CASTRTANSGANVLTF
TRBV5-4	TRBJ2-2	-	15	CASSPGLAGPGELFF
TRBV5-1	TRBJ2-2	-	15	CASSTAQGDTGELFF
TRBV5-1	TRBJ1-5	-	15	CASSVSGGSNQPQHF
TRBV6-5	TRBJ1-2	-	16	CASGSVGDSLYYGYTF
TRBV5-6	TRBJ2-1	once	19	CASSPPRRTSGRGYNEQFF
TRBV6-4	TRBJ2-2	-	15	CASSISGQNTGELFF
TRBV4-1	TRBJ2-7	-	16	CASSQPGLAGAYEQYF
TRBV2	TRBJ2-2	-	15	CASRLSGLASGELFF
TRBV5-1	TRBJ1-5	-	14	CASSWGQGDQPQHF
TRBV27	TRBJ2-3	few	15	CASSVGGLETDTQYF
TRBV4-1	TRBJ1-5	-	15	CASSQWDRKNQPQHF
TRBV21-1	TRBJ1-2	-	16	CASSKRLPQGAYGYTF